A single sample gave rise to the 27 T cell receptor beta chains below, sequenced in a study of neoadjuvant anti-PD-1 for oral cavity cancer. Clones were sequenced by immunoSEQ multiplex PCR, and TCRdb holds only the in-frame ones, with some missing. Of fewer than 90,000 clones in the sample, approximately 81% were seen once. Time point defined: after neoadjuvant nivolumab, at surgical resection. The sequencing used PBMCs, collected after nivolumab (anti-PD-1) treatment. The receptor set was obtained from a person aged 35-79 years with oral cavity squamous cell carcinoma.

Details on this clone: The junction departs from germline at one end; a sequencing error may be responsible. This chain connects TRBV14 to TRBJ2-2, with 7 bases matching TRBD1. The CDR3 length is 14 residues. The germline V gene has CDR1 SGHDN and CDR2 FVKESK. The DNA for the CDR3 is TGTGCCAGCAGACAAGGACAGGCCACCGGGGAGCTGTTTTTT. Protein sequence: CASRQGQATGELFF. The whole variable domain, filled in from reference TRBV14 and TRBJ2-2, reads EAGVTQFPSHSVIEKGQTVTLRCDPISGHDNLYWYRRVMGKEIKFLLHFVKESKQDESGMPNNRFLAERTGGTYSTLKVQPAELEDSGVYFCASRQGQATGELFFGEGSRLTVL.

The CDR3 loop is CASIEQGLQPQHF. Here the CDR3 DNA reads TGTGCCAGCATAGAACAGGGACTTCAGCCCCAGCATTTT. V usage is TRBV6-1 and J usage is TRBJ1-5, with a possible D match to TRBD1 (6 bases). V was trimmed by 7 bases and J by 6 bases, leaving 13 bases between them. CDR3 length equals 13 residues. Germline CDR1 reads MNHNS; CDR2 reads SASEGT.

The CDR3 nucleotides are TGTGCCAGCAGCCCGGGGACAGGGGAAAGCAATCAGCCCCAGCATTTT. The encoded protein is CASSPGTGESNQPQHF. The rearrangement uses TRBV7-9 and TRBJ1-5, with 10 bases fitting TRBD1. Germline V gene sequence: CDR1 SEHNR, CDR2 FQNEAQ (reference sequence). The CDR3 sequence is 16 residues long. V shed 5 bases, J shed 1 base, and the junction held 5 bases outside the gene matches.

V and J are TRBV7-2 and TRBJ2-5; D is undetermined. The germline CDR1 and CDR2 sequences are SGHTA and FQGNSA. This CDR3 is built from 15 residues. Trimming took off 2 bases at V and 4 bases at J, with 14 bases between the two ends. The CDR3 DNA reads as TGTGCCAGCAGCTTACTGACACATGTAGGAGAGACCCAGTACTTC. Translation: CASSLLTHVGETQYF.

The genes are TRBV5-1 and TRBJ1-3; possibly TRBD1 for D (6 bases). With 0 bases removed from V and 6 bases from J, the gap between germline ends came to 13 bases. The CDR3 length is 15 residues. The V gene's germline CDR1 is SGHRS and CDR2 YFSETQ. Here the CDR3 reads CASSLARAGANTIYF. CDR3 bases: TGCGCCAGCAGCTTGGCTAGGGCAGGGGCAAACACCATATATTTT.

This chain links TRBV7-9 with TRBJ2-2; perhaps TRBD1 as D (6 bases). From germline, CDR1 is SEHNR and CDR2 FQNEAQ (reference sequence). The CDR3 is 12 residues long. The germline V and J ends were trimmed by 4 bases and 11 bases, with 11 bases remaining between them. CDR3 in DNA: TGTGCCAGCAGCTCGCAGGGGAGTGAGCTGTTTTTT. Encoded protein: CASSSQGSELFF.

This chain joins TRBV13 and TRBJ2-5; maybe TRBD1 (5 bases). Trimming left V 3 bases short and J 2 bases short, with 13 bases between. This CDR3 contains 15 residues. Germline assignment: CDR1 PRHDT and CDR2 FYEKMQ (reference sequence). The CDR3 DNA sequence: TGTGCCAGCAGCTTGGTGGGGCGAGAACAAGAGACCCAGTACTTC. It specifies CASSLVGREQETQYF.

This clone has more than one count but fewer than ten. The chain's CDR3 is CASSETRGFGNTIYF. Here the CDR3 DNA reads TGTGCCAGCAGTGAAACTCGGGGATTCGGGAACACCATATATTTT. The chain couples TRBV2 to TRBJ1-3, with no clear D. V lost 2 bases and J lost 7, with 15 bases in between. Per germline, CDR1 SNHLY and CDR2 FYNNEI. The CDR3 loop spans 15 amino acids.

The genes are TRBV5-1 and TRBJ1-5; possibly TRBD1 for D (5 bases). The CDR3 contains 14 residues. Between the trimmed V and J ends, which lost 3 bases and 3 bases, there was a span of 10 bases. The germline V gene has CDR1 SGHRS and CDR2 YFSETQ. CDR3 in amino acids: CASSWDGYNQPQHF. DNA of the CDR3: TGCGCCAGCAGCTGGGACGGCTACAATCAGCCCCAGCATTTT.

The chain recombines TRBV7-2 with TRBJ2-3; 10 positions agree with TRBD2. The J segment lost 0 bases and the V segment lost 4 bases, leaving 1 base of the junction unmatched. The CDR3 spans 15 residues. CDR1 is SGHTA and CDR2 is FQGNSA in the germline V gene. The CDR3 loop is CASSSSGSSTDTQYF. CDR3 sequence (DNA): TGTGCCAGCAGCTCTAGCGGGAGCAGCACAGATACGCAGTATTTT.

This clone was detected only a few times. The chain carries TRBV25-1 and TRBJ1-1; D is unclear. V was cut by 2 bases and J by 2 bases, with 9 bases left in between. The CDR3 loop spans 14 amino acids. The germline CDR1 and CDR2 sequences are MGHDK and SYGVNS. The CDR3 DNA follows: TGTGCCAGCAGTGAACAAGGTCTCAACACTGAAGCTTTCTTT. This sequence encodes CASSEQGLNTEAFF.

J is TRBJ1-5 and V is TRBV10-2; D gene ambiguous. The CDR3 is made up of 14 amino acids. V shed 7 bases and J shed 3 bases, with 13 bases lying between them. Germline loops: CDR1 WSHSY, CDR2 SAAADI. CDR3 amino acids: CASTSVVTNQPQHF. The CDR3 DNA reads as TGCGCCAGCACTTCCGTGGTGACCAATCAGCCCCAGCATTTT.

This rearrangement joins TRBV4-2 to TRBJ1-4, with D hard to call. The CDR3 sequence is 17 residues long. Trimming left V 0 bases short and J 4 bases short, with 15 bases between. CDR1 LGHNA and CDR2 YNFKEQ come from the germline V gene. The CDR3 loop reads CASSQDIRAENNEKLFF. DNA of the CDR3: TGTGCCAGCAGCCAAGATATAAGGGCAGAAAATAATGAAAAACTGTTTTTT.

This clone is a singleton in its sample. This chain connects TRBV9 to TRBJ1-2; D not resolved. V shed 0 bases and J shed 7 bases, with 16 bases lying between them. CDR3 length: 15 residues. Germline CDR1 is SGDLS and CDR2 is YYNGEE. CDR3: CASSVGSSPGSGYTF. CDR3 nucleotide sequence: TGTGCCAGCAGCGTAGGATCGTCGCCGGGCAGTGGCTACACCTTC.

CDR3 coding DNA: TGTGCCAGCAGCGCTCCGGGACAGGGAGCTAACTATGGCTACACCTTC. Its translation: CASSAPGQGANYGYTF. The chain couples TRBV5-4 to TRBJ1-2; 9 bases agree with TRBD1. V shed 4 bases and J 0 bases; nucleotides not matched to a gene: 7. The CDR3 runs 16 residues. Germline CDR1 SGHNT, CDR2 YYREEE (reference sequence).

The chain employs TRBV15 and TRBJ2-7; the match to TRBD1 covers 9 bases. Germline values: CDR1 LNHNV, CDR2 YYDKDF (reference sequence). The ends lost 1 base at V and 3 bases at J; junction bases unmatched: 4. The CDR3 length is 15 residues. For the CDR3, the DNA is TGTGCCACCAGCAGAGGGGGACAGGGCATCTACGAGCAGTACTTC. Protein product: CATSRGGQGIYEQYF.

This sequence joins TRBV2 and TRBJ2-1, with D possibly being TRBD2 (5 bases). Trimming stripped 4 bases from V and 0 bases from J, with 10 bases between. Per the germline V gene, CDR1 is SNHLY and CDR2 is FYNNEI. This CDR3 is built from 15 residues. The CDR3 coding sequence is TGTGCCAGCAGTGGCAGGAGGAGCTCCTACAATGAGCAGTTCTTC. Translation gives CASSGRRSSYNEQFF.

V usage is TRBV29-1 and J usage is TRBJ1-2; TRBD1 aligns across 8 bases. The CDR3 is 13 amino acids. The V and J ends lost 5 bases and 7 bases, in that order; junction bases with no gene match: 9. Germline values: CDR1 SQVTM, CDR2 ANQGSEA. CDR3 sequence: CSVTDRGPFGYTF. The DNA for the CDR3 is TGCAGCGTTACAGACAGGGGACCATTTGGCTACACCTTC. Supplemented by reference TRBV29-1 and TRBJ1-2, the full variable domain reads SAVISQKPSRDICQRGTSLTIQCQVDSQVTMMFWYRQQPGQSLTLIATANQGSEATYESGFVIDKFPISRPNLTFSTLTVSNMSPEDSSIYLCSVTDRGPFGYTFGSGTRLTVV.

The V call is TRBV6-5, the J call TRBJ2-3; possibly TRBD1 for D (6 bases). The germline V and J ends were trimmed by 6 bases and 2 bases, with 15 bases remaining between them. This CDR3 has 15 residues. Germline CDR1 reads MNHEY; CDR2 reads SVGAGI. The CDR3 DNA reads TGTGCCAGCAGCTTACAGGGACAAGTCACAGATACGCAGTATTTT. The encoded protein is CASSLQGQVTDTQYF.

The rearrangement uses TRBV28 and TRBJ1-2; 9 bases line up with TRBD1. This CDR3 is 14 amino acids long. Germline V gene lookup returns CDR1 MDHEN and CDR2 SYDVKM. J was trimmed by 3 bases and V by 4 bases; bases with no gene match: 3. CDR3 in amino acids: CASSYGDRDYGYTF. CDR3 bases: TGTGCCAGCAGTTACGGGGACAGGGACTATGGCTACACCTTC.

This clone was counted only a few times. The chain joins TRBV2 to TRBJ1-5; the match to TRBD1 covers 7 bases. V shed 5 bases and J 2 bases; nucleotides not matched to a gene: 6. CDR3 length: 15 residues. Germline CDR1 SNHLY, CDR2 FYNNEI. CDR3 residues: CASSPTGSGNQPQHF. Here the CDR3 DNA reads TGTGCCAGCAGTCCGACAGGGTCGGGCAATCAGCCCCAGCATTTT.

This clone showed up just once. The chain links TRBV29-1 to TRBJ2-3, with TRBD1 as a possible D gene (6 bases). CDR3 length equals 12 residues. The V and J ends lost 7 bases and 4 bases respectively, with 12 bases between them. Germline V lookup: CDR1 SQVTM, CDR2 ANQGSEA. The CDR3 DNA reads as TGCAGCGGGAGGACAGATTCAGATACGCAGTATTTT. It codes for CSGRTDSDTQYF.

The chain carries TRBV4-1 and TRBJ2-1; no clear D gene. Germline V gives CDR1 MGHRA, CDR2 YSYEKL. The CDR3 covers 16 residues. Trimming removed 2 bases at V and 5 bases at J, with 16 bases between. The CDR3 reads CASSQPIIAPNNEQFF. CDR3 in DNA: TGCGCCAGCAGCCAACCTATAATCGCTCCCAACAATGAGCAGTTCTTC.

The V gene is TRBV5-5, the J gene TRBJ2-7; no clear D gene. The V gene's germline CDR1 is SGHKS and CDR2 YYEKEE (reference sequence). The V end was cut by 2 bases, the J end by 4 bases, with 16 bases between. CDR3 length: 15 residues. The CDR3 DNA reads as TGTGCCAGCAGCTTTAGGACGGATGGGATTTACGAGCAGTACTTC. Translating gives CASSFRTDGIYEQYF.

The V and J genes are TRBV5-8 and TRBJ2-7; D is unresolved. The V end lost 0 bases, the J end lost 4 bases, and 2 bases lay between the germline ends. This CDR3 contains 11 residues. In germline, CDR1 is SGHTS, CDR2 YDEGEE. In DNA, the CDR3 is TGTGCCAGCAGCTTGGGGTACGAGCAGTACTTC. Amino acids: CASSLGYEQYF.

The V call is TRBV19, the J call TRBJ2-1; maybe TRBD1 (6 bases). V dropped 4 bases and J dropped 6 bases, with 7 bases sitting between them. This CDR3 is built from 12 residues. Germline V gene data show CDR1 as LNHDA and CDR2 as SQIVND (reference sequence). The CDR3 spells CASSTQGNEQFF. CDR3 DNA: TGTGCCAGTAGTACACAGGGCAATGAGCAGTTCTTC.

About this clone: Within the sample, other DNA sequences also encode this same CDR3. V and J are TRBV5-1 and TRBJ2-7, with a tentative D call TRBD1 (6 bases). In germline, CDR1 is SGHRS, CDR2 YFSETQ. The CDR3 consists of 13 residues. The ends were cut back, 0 bases at V and 2 bases at J, with 6 bases in the middle. CDR3 nucleotides: TGCGCCAGCAGCTTGGACAGGGCCTACGAGCAGTACTTC. As protein: CASSLDRAYEQYF.